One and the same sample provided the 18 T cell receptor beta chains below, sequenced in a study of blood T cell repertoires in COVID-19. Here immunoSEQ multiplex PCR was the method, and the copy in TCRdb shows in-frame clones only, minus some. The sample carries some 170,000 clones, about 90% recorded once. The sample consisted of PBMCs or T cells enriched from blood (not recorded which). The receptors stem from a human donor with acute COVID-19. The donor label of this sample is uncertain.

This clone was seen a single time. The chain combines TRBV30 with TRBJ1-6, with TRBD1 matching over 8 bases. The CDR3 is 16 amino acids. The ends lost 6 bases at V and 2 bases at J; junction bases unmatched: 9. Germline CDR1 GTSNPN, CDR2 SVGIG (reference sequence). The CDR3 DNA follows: TGTGCCTGCCTCTTTGGACAGGGAACCTATAATTCACCCCTCCACTTT. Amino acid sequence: CACLFGQGTYNSPLHF.

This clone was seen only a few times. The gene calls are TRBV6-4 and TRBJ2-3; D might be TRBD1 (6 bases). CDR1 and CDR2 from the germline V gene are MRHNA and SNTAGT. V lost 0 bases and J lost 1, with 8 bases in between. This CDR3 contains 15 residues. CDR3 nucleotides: TGTGCCAGCAGTGACTCTCCAGGGGGCACAGATACGCAGTATTTT. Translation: CASSDSPGGTDTQYF.

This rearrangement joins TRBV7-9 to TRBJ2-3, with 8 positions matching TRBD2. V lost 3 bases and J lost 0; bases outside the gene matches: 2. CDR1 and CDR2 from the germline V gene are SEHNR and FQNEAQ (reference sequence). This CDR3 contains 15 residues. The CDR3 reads CASSFGGASTDTQYF. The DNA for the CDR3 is TGTGCCAGCAGCTTCGGGGGGGCGAGCACAGATACGCAGTATTTT.

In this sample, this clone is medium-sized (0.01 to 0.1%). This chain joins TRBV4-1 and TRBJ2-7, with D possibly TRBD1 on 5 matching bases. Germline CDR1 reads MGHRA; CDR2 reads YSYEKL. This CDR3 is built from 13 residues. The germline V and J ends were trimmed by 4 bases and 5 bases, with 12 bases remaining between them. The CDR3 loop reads CASSPNTGNEQYF. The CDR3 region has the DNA TGCGCCAGCAGCCCTAATACAGGTAACGAGCAGTACTTC.

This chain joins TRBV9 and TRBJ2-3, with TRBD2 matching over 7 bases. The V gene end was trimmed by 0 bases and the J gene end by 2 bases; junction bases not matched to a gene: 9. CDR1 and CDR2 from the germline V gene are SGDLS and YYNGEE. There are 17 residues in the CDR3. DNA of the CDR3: TGTGCCAGCAGCGTAGATGCGGGGGATTGGGACACAGATACGCAGTATTTT. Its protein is CASSVDAGDWDTDTQYF.

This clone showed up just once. The CDR3 bases are TGTGCCACCAGTGATTTGCAAGTTGGCGGCTACACCTTC. Amino acids: CATSDLQVGGYTF. The rearrangement uses TRBV24-1 and TRBJ1-2, with D unresolved. The CDR3 consists of 13 residues. Germline assignment: CDR1 KGHDR and CDR2 SFDVKD. V was clipped by 0 bases and J by 8 bases, with 9 bases between them.

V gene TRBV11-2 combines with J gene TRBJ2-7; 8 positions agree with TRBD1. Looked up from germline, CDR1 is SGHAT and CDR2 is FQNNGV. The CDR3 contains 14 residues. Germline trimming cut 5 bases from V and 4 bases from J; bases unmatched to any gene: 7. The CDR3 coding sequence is TGTGCCAGCAGCCCTGGACAGGGTGGGTACGAGCAGTACTTC. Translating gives CASSPGQGGYEQYF.

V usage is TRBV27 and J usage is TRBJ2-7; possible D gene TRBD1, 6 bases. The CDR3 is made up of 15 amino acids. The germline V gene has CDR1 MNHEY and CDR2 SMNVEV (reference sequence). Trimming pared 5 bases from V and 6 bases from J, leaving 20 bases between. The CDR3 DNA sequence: TGTGCCAGCAGTAACACAGGGACGTGGGGGAGCGAGCAGTACTTC. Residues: CASSNTGTWGSEQYF.

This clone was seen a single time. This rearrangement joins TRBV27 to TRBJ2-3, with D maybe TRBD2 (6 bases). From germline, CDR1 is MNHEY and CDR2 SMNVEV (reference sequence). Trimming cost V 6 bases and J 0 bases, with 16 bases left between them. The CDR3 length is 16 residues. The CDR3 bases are TGTGCCAGCAGCTTTCTCGGAGCGGGTAGCACAGATACGCAGTATTTT. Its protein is CASSFLGAGSTDTQYF.

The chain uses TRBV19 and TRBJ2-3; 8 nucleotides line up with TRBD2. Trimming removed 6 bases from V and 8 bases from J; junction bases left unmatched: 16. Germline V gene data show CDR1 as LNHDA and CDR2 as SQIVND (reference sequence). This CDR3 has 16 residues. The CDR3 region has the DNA TGTGCCAGTAGCCCGGGACTAGGAGGCCCGCCCCTTACGCAGTATTTT. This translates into CASSPGLGGPPLTQYF.

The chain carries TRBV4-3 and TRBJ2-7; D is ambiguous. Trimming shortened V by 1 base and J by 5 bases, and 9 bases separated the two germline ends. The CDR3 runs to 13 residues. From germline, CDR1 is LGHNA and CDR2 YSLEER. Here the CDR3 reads CASSQGRRDEQYF. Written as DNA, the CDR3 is TGCGCCAGCAGCCAAGGACGACGGGACGAGCAGTACTTC.

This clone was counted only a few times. This chain's CDR3 is CASRTLYNEQFF. DNA of the CDR3: TGTGCCAGCAGGACACTGTACAATGAGCAGTTCTTC. V and J are TRBV27 and TRBJ2-1; no clear D gene. Germline CDR1 and CDR2: MNHEY and SMNVEV (reference sequence). The CDR3 is 12 amino acids. The V end was cut by 6 bases, the J end by 4 bases, with 7 bases between.

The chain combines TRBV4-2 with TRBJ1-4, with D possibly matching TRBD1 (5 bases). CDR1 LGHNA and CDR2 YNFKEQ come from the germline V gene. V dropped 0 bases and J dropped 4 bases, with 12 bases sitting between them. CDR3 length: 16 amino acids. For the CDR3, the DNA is TGTGCCAGCAGCCAAGACCTCCCGGGGGGTAATGAAAAACTGTTTTTT. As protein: CASSQDLPGGNEKLFF.

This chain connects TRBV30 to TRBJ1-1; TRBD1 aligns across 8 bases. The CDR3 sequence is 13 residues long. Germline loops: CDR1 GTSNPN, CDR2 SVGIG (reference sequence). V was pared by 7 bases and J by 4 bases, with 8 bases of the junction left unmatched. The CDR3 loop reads CASRQGSSTEAFF. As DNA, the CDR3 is TGTGCCTCCCGACAGGGGTCGTCCACTGAAGCTTTCTTT.

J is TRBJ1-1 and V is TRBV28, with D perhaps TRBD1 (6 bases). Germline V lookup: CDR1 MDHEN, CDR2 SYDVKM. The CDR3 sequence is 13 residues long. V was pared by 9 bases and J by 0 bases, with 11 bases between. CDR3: CASGQPMNTEAFF. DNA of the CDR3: TGTGCCAGTGGACAGCCCATGAACACTGAAGCTTTCTTT.

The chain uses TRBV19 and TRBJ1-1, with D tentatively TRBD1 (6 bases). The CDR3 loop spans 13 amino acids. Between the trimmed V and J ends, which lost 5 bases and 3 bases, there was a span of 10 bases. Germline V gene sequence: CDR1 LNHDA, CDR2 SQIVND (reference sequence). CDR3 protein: CASSVRTDTEAFF. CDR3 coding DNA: TGTGCCAGTAGTGTGAGGACAGACACTGAAGCTTTCTTT. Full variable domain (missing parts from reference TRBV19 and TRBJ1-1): DGGITQSPKYLFRKEGQNVTLSCEQNLNHDAMYWYRQDPGQGLRLIYYSQIVNDFQKGDIAEGYSVSREKKESFPLTVTSAQKNPTAFYLCASSVRTDTEAFFGQGTRLTVV.

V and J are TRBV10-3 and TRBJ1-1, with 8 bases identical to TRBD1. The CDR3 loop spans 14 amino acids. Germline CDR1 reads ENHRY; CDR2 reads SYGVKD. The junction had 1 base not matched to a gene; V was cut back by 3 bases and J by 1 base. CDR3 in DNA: TGTGCCATCAGTGAAGACAGGGGGAACACTGAAGCTTTCTTT. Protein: CAISEDRGNTEAFF.

The CDR3 is CASGPRTGELFF. CDR3 bases: TGCGCCAGCGGGCCTCGCACCGGGGAGCTGTTTTTT. V is TRBV5-1 and J is TRBJ2-2; D unclear. Trimming took off 7 bases at V and 4 bases at J, with 8 bases between the two ends. In germline, CDR1 is SGHRS, CDR2 YFSETQ. The CDR3 length is 12 residues.